The 31 T cell receptor beta chains presented below share a single source sample, sequenced in a study of T cell responses to AZD1222 COVID-19 vaccine. Libraries were prepared by immunoSEQ multiplex PCR; TCRdb keeps only in-frame clonotypes and omits some of them. The table has more than 85,000 clones, 70% to 90% seen once. The sequencing used peripheral blood, collected on day 0 of AZD1222 vaccination. The source of these receptors is an adult in good health.

This chain connects TRBV6-5 to TRBJ1-1; D remains unclear. The germline CDR1 and CDR2 sequences are MNHEY and SVGAGI. Trimming stripped 6 bases from V and 5 bases from J, with 7 bases between. This CDR3 is 11 amino acids long. In DNA form, the CDR3 reads TGTGCCAGCAGACAAACAACTGAAGCTTTCTTT. Its protein is CASRQTTEAFF.

The chain is built from TRBV9 and TRBJ2-1; D unresolved. V was pared by 3 bases and J by 5 bases, with 3 bases between. This CDR3 is built from 11 residues. Germline values: CDR1 SGDLS, CDR2 YYNGEE. CDR3 sequence (DNA): TGTGCCAGCAGCGCTAACAATGAGCAGTTCTTC. Its translation: CASSANNEQFF.

The chain carries TRBV24-1 and TRBJ1-5; unclear D gene. Trimming cost V 12 bases and J 1 base, with 15 bases left between them. The length of the CDR3 is 14 residues. The germline V gene encodes CDR1 KGHDR and CDR2 SFDVKD. CDR3 nucleotide sequence: TGTGCCTCCAAGAGAAGGGCGAGCAATCAGCCCCAGCATTTT. Protein product: CASKRRASNQPQHF.

The rearrangement uses TRBV5-1 and TRBJ1-3, with no clear D. Germline loops: CDR1 SGHRS, CDR2 YFSETQ. V was cut by 4 bases and J by 0 bases, with 11 bases left in between. The CDR3 has 15 residues. This CDR3 reads CASSGGRDSGNTIYF. The CDR3 nucleotides are TGCGCCAGCAGCGGCGGACGGGACTCTGGAAACACCATATATTTT. The entire variable domain, with the rest obtained from reference TRBV5-1 and TRBJ1-3, is as follows: KAGVTQTPRYLIKTRGQQVTLSCSPISGHRSVSWYQQTPGQGLQFLFEYFSETQRNKGNFPGRFSGRQFSNSRSEMNVSTLELGDSALYLCASSGGRDSGNTIYFGEGSWLTVV.

The CDR3 DNA follows: TGTGCCAGCAGCTCTGACCACAGCGGGAGGGCCGTTTCAGAGACCCAGTACTTC. Translation gives CASSSDHSGRAVSETQYF. The rearrangement uses TRBV11-3 and TRBJ2-5, with TRBD2 matching 10 bases. The germline gives CDR1 SGHNT, CDR2 YENEEA. This CDR3 is 18 amino acids long. V trimming: 4 bases; J trimming: 4 bases; junction bases outside the gene matches: 15.

The chain employs TRBV10-3 and TRBJ1-4; D unclear. V lost 4 bases, J lost 2 bases, and 11 bases lay in between. The CDR3 sequence is 15 residues long. Germline loops: CDR1 ENHRY, CDR2 SYGVKD. The CDR3 loop reads CAISADGVTNEKLFF. As DNA, the CDR3 is TGTGCCATCAGTGCGGACGGGGTGACTAATGAAAAACTGTTTTTT.

The rearrangement links TRBV25-1 to TRBJ1-6, with unresolved D. In germline, CDR1 is MGHDK, CDR2 SYGVNS. The CDR3 contains 17 residues. V was pared by 4 bases and J by 7 bases, with 20 bases between. CDR3 bases: TGTGCCAGCAGTGGCGATGACCGGCCGATGTCGAATTCACCCCTCCACTTT. Translated: CASSGDDRPMSNSPLHF.

The chain combines TRBV6-5 with TRBJ1-5, with D maybe TRBD1 (5 bases). Trimming left V 8 bases short and J 3 bases short, with 17 bases between. The CDR3 extends over 15 amino acids. Germline V gene lookup returns CDR1 MNHEY and CDR2 SVGAGI. In nucleotides, the CDR3 is TGTGCCAGCGCCCCGGGACGGTCACCCAATCAGCCCCAGCATTTT. The encoded protein is CASAPGRSPNQPQHF.

The rearrangement joins TRBV27 to TRBJ1-5; the match to TRBD1 covers 8 bases. Germline V gene data show CDR1 as MNHEY and CDR2 as SMNVEV (reference sequence). This CDR3 comprises 15 residues. Trimming took 2 bases from V and 4 from J; bases not matched to a gene: 4. The CDR3 loop is CASSLGRGPNQPQHF. The CDR3 DNA is TGTGCCAGCAGTTTAGGCAGGGGGCCTAATCAGCCCCAGCATTTT.

This clone was detected once. The V gene is TRBV18, the J gene TRBJ2-1; no clear D gene. This CDR3 contains 14 residues. In germline, CDR1 is KGHSH, CDR2 LQKENI. Trimming cost V 3 bases and J 3 bases, with 9 bases left between them. CDR3 region: CASSPRALYNEQFF. The CDR3 DNA reads as TGTGCCAGCTCACCTAGGGCTCTCTACAATGAGCAGTTCTTC.

The chain couples TRBV2 to TRBJ1-4, with 9 bases that match TRBD1. Trimming took 7 bases from V and 7 from J; bases not matched to a gene: 7. The CDR3 is 14 amino acids. Germline V gene sequence: CDR1 SNHLY, CDR2 FYNNEI. In nucleotides, the CDR3 is TGTGCCAGCAATAGGGACAGGGTGACTGAAAAACTGTTTTTT. Translated: CASNRDRVTEKLFF.

The V call is TRBV28, the J call TRBJ2-1, with 13 bases matching TRBD2. The J segment lost 8 bases and the V segment lost 6 bases, leaving 7 bases of the junction unmatched. Germline CDR1 reads MDHEN; CDR2 reads SYDVKM. The CDR3 is made up of 15 amino acids. CDR3 nucleotides: TGTGCCAGCAGCGCCGGGACTAGCGGGGTTCATGAGCAGTTCTTC. This codes for CASSAGTSGVHEQFF.

As to this clone: Within the sample, other DNA sequences also encode this same CDR3. The rearrangement joins TRBV6-1 to TRBJ2-3; no clear D. Germline V lookup: CDR1 MNHNS, CDR2 SASEGT. The CDR3 is made up of 12 amino acids. V lost 1 base to trimming and J lost 7 bases, with 6 bases between them. The CDR3 DNA reads as TGTGCCAGCAGTGAAGTGGGATATACGCAGTATTTT. It translates to CASSEVGYTQYF.

The V gene is TRBV6-5, the J gene TRBJ1-5, with D uncertain. Germline V gives CDR1 MNHEY, CDR2 SVGAGI. The CDR3 is 14 amino acids. V was cut by 0 bases and J by 6 bases, with 9 bases left in between. CDR3 loop: CASSYSRGGQPQHF. The CDR3 region has the DNA TGTGCCAGCAGTTACTCACGGGGTGGTCAGCCCCAGCATTTT.

This clone occurred a few times. The chain has TRBV12-3 or TRBV12-4 and TRBJ1-2; D gene uncertain. V dropped 3 bases and J dropped 3 bases, with 8 bases sitting between them. This CDR3 has 13 amino acids. CDR3 loop: CASSLDGYYGYTF. The CDR3 DNA reads as TGTGCCAGCAGTTTGGACGGTTACTATGGCTACACCTTC.

The chain is built from TRBV18 and TRBJ1-2, with D unclear. The CDR3 covers 12 residues. Trimming took off 0 bases at V and 8 bases at J, with 7 bases between the two ends. CDR1 is KGHSH, CDR2 LQKENI, per germline. The CDR3 coding sequence is TGTGCCAGCTCACCACCGAGTATCGGCTACACCTTC. Its protein product is CASSPPSIGYTF.

The chain recombines TRBV11-1 with TRBJ1-1; 9 bases align to TRBD1. The junction had 6 bases not matched to a gene; V was cut back by 4 bases and J by 0 bases. CDR1 is SGHAT, CDR2 FQDESV, per germline (reference sequence). CDR3 size: 16 residues. CDR3 DNA: TGTGCCAGCAGCTCCAGGACAGGGGCGATGAACACTGAAGCTTTCTTT. It codes for CASSSRTGAMNTEAFF.

J is TRBJ1-6 and V is TRBV7-8, with D perhaps TRBD1 (5 bases). The CDR3 loop spans 17 amino acids. Trimming took 3 bases from V and 5 from J, leaving 17 bases between them. Germline V gives CDR1 SGHVS, CDR2 FQNEAQ. The CDR3: CASSFEAGRQNNSPLHF. In DNA, the CDR3 is TGTGCCAGCAGCTTCGAGGCGGGCAGACAGAATAATTCACCCCTCCACTTT.

This clone was recorded only once. The V call is TRBV12-1, the J call TRBJ2-7; TRBD2, the D gene given by the table, was not confirmed from the DNA. TRBV12-1 corresponds to a pseudogene. The CDR3 covers 14 residues. CDR3 bases: TGTGCCAGCAGCTCGGGACTAGGGGCCTACGAGCAGTACGTC. It is translated as CASSSGLGAYEQYV.

The chain uses TRBV11-2 and TRBJ2-2; D is ambiguous. The CDR3 spans 16 residues. Germline assignment: CDR1 SGHAT and CDR2 FQNNGV. V gave up 1 base and J gave up 2 bases, with 11 bases separating them. CDR3: CASSLAVRANTGELFF. CDR3 DNA sequence: TGTGCCAGCAGCTTAGCTGTCCGGGCCAACACCGGGGAGCTGTTTTTT.

V and J are TRBV14 and TRBJ2-3; 7 bases line up with TRBD2. The CDR3 is 16 amino acids. V trimming: 4 bases; J trimming: 2 bases; junction bases outside the gene matches: 9. CDR1 SGHDN and CDR2 FVKESK come from the germline V gene. Here the CDR3 reads CASSLTGTTSTDTQYF. The CDR3 DNA reads as TGTGCCAGCAGCCTTACCGGGACTACCTCCACAGATACGCAGTATTTT.

The chain links TRBV4-2 to TRBJ1-2; 9 bases are a match to TRBD1. V trimming: 2 bases; J trimming: 8 bases; junction bases outside the gene matches: 6. The CDR3 contains 14 residues. Germline V gene lookup returns CDR1 LGHNA and CDR2 YNFKEQ. CDR3 sequence (DNA): TGTGCCAGCAGCCAAAACAGGGGGCCGCTAGGCTACACCTTC. It is translated as CASSQNRGPLGYTF.

With regard to this clone: One junction end does not reproduce the germline sequence, and a read error may be involved. This chain connects TRBV7-9 to TRBJ1-4; TRBD1 matches 9 bases. The germline gives CDR1 SEHNR, CDR2 FQNEAQ (reference sequence). This CDR3 has 16 residues. The CDR3 nucleotides read TGTGCCAGCACCTTAACGGGGACAGGGCTTAATGAAAAACTGTTTTTT. It translates to CASTLTGTGLNEKLFF.

The chain employs TRBV6-5 and TRBJ2-7; 7 bases match TRBD2. This CDR3 is built from 11 residues. Germline lookup yields CDR1 MNHEY and CDR2 SVGAGI. Trimming at V came to 6 bases and at J to 5 bases, leaving 1 base not matched to a gene. CDR3 residues: CASRGGNEQYV. DNA of the CDR3: TGTGCCAGCAGGGGGGGGAACGAGCAGTACGTC.

Note on this clone: Within the sample, other DNA sequences also encode this same CDR3. The chain combines TRBV12-3 or TRBV12-4 with TRBJ1-1; D remains ambiguous. This CDR3 spans 13 amino acids. Trimming took 2 bases from V and 2 from J, leaving 6 bases between them. CDR3 protein: CASSLTGNTEAFF. In DNA, the CDR3 is TGTGCCAGCAGTTTAACGGGCAACACTGAAGCTTTCTTT.

V usage is TRBV18 and J usage is TRBJ1-1; D is uncertain. The CDR3 covers 14 residues. Germline V gene data show CDR1 as KGHSH and CDR2 as LQKENI. The V end was cut by 8 bases, the J end by 0 bases, with 13 bases between. The CDR3 coding sequence is TGTGCCAGCGCTCCTCGTGGAATGAACACTGAAGCTTTCTTT. Its protein product is CASAPRGMNTEAFF. Supplemented by reference TRBV18 and TRBJ1-1, the full variable domain reads NAGVMQNPRHLVRRRGQEARLRCSPMKGHSHVYWYRQLPEEGLKFMVYLQKENIIDESGMPKERFSAEFPKEGPSILRIQQVVRGDSAAYFCASAPRGMNTEAFFGQGTRLTVV.

In this sample, this clone turned up a few times. The chain combines TRBV6-1 with TRBJ1-1; unclear D gene. Deletions cut 3 bases from V and 0 bases from J, with 8 bases between. The CDR3 extends over 14 amino acids. CDR1 is MNHNS and CDR2 is SASEGT in the germline V gene. The CDR3 nucleotides read TGTGCCAGCAGTGAGTCTGACTTGAACACTGAAGCTTTCTTT. This encodes CASSESDLNTEAFF.

This clone was recorded a few times. The CDR3 DNA reads TGTGCCAGCAGTTTGGACAGGGCGGTCGCTGAAGCTTTCTTT. This sequence encodes CASSLDRAVAEAFF. The chain has TRBV6-6 and TRBJ1-1, with 8 bases aligning to TRBD1. This CDR3 is 14 amino acids long. J lost 6 bases, V lost 4 bases, and 7 bases had no gene match. Germline V lookup: CDR1 MNHNY, CDR2 SVGAGI (reference sequence).

As regards this clone: Other nucleotide sequences from this sample produce the same CDR3. The chain employs TRBV7-6 and TRBJ1-1, with 7 bases aligning to TRBD1. The germline gives CDR1 SGHVS, CDR2 FNYEAQ. V shed 5 bases, J shed 5 bases, and the junction held 11 bases outside the gene matches. The CDR3 loop spans 15 amino acids. This CDR3 is CASSAEQGRYTEAFF. The CDR3 DNA reads as TGTGCCAGCAGCGCCGAACAGGGGAGGTATACTGAAGCTTTCTTT. The full variable domain, with the rest looked up from reference TRBV7-6 and TRBJ1-1, is GAGVSQSPRYKVTKRGQDVALRCDPISGHVSLYWYRQALGQGPEFLTYFNYEAQQDKSGLPNDRFSAERPEGSISTLTIQRTEQRDSAMYRCASSAEQGRYTEAFFGQGTRLTVV.

The rearrangement joins TRBV6-5 to TRBJ2-7, with D maybe TRBD1 (6 bases). Germline lookup yields CDR1 MNHEY and CDR2 SVGAGI. This CDR3 has 12 amino acids. Trimming removed 6 bases from V and 3 bases from J, with 9 bases in between. The chain's CDR3 is CASRGQNYEQYF. The CDR3, as DNA: TGTGCCAGCAGAGGACAGAACTACGAGCAGTACTTC.

The chain couples TRBV5-1 to TRBJ1-6; 10 bases match TRBD1. Per germline, CDR1 SGHRS and CDR2 YFSETQ. The CDR3 spans 15 residues. V trimming: 4 bases; J trimming: 8 bases; junction bases outside the gene matches: 6. The CDR3 is CASSPGDRGDSPLHF. CDR3 coding DNA: TGCGCCAGCAGCCCAGGGGACAGGGGTGATTCACCCCTCCACTTT. The variable domain in full, completed from reference TRBV5-1 and TRBJ1-6, reads KAGVTQTPRYLIKTRGQQVTLSCSPISGHRSVSWYQQTPGQGLQFLFEYFSETQRNKGNFPGRFSGRQFSNSRSEMNVSTLELGDSALYLCASSPGDRGDSPLHFGNGTRLTVT.